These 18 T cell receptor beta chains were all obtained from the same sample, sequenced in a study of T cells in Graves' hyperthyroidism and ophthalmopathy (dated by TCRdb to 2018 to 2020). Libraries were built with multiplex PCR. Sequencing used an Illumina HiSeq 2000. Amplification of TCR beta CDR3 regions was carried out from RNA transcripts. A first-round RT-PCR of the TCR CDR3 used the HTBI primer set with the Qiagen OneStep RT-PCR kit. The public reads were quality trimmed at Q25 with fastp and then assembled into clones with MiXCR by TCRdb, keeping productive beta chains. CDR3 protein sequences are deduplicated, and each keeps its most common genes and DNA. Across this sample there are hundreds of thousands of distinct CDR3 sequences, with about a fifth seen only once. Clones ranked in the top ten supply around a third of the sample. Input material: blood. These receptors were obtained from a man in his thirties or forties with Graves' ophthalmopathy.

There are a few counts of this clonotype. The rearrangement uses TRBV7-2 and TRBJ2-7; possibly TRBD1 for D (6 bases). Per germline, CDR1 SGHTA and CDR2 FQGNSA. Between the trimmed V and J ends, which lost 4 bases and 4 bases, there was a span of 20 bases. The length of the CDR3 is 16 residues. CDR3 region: CASSSNNRDIYYEQYF. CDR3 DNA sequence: TGTGCCAGCAGCTCAAATAACCGGGACATCTATTACGAGCAGTACTTC.

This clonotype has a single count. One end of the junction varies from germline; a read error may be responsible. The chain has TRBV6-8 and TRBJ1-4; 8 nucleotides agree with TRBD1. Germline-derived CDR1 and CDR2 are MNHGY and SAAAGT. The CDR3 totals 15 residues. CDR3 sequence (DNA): TGCGCCAGCAGCCGAGGGACAGGAGAGAATGAAAAACTGTTTTTT. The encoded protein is CASSRGTGENEKLFF.

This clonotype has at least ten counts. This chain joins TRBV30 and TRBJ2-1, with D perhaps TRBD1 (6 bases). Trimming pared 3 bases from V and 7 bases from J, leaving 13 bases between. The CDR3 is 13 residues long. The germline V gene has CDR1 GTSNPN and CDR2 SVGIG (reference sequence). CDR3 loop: CAWRGHGRNEQFF. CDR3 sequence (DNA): TGTGCCTGGAGGGGACATGGGCGGAATGAGCAGTTCTTC.

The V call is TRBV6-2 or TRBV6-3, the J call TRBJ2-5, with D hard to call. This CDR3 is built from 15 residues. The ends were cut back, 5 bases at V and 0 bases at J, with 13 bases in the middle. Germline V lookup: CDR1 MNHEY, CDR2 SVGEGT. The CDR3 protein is CASSRAEPYQETQYF. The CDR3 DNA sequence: TGTGCCAGCAGTCGGGCCGAACCTTACCAAGAGACCCAGTACTTC.

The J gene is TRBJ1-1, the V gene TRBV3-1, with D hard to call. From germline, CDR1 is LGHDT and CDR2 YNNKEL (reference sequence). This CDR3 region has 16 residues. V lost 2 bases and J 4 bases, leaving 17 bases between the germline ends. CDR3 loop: CASSQSASGGGTEAFF. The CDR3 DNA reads TGTGCCAGCAGCCAATCAGCCTCGGGTGGAGGCACTGAAGCTTTCTTT.

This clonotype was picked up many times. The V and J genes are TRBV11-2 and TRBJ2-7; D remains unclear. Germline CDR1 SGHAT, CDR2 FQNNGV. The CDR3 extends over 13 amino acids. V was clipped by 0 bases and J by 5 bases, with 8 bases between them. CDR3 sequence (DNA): TGTGCCAGCAGCTTAGAGTTAGCTGACGAGCAGTACTTC. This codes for CASSLELADEQYF.

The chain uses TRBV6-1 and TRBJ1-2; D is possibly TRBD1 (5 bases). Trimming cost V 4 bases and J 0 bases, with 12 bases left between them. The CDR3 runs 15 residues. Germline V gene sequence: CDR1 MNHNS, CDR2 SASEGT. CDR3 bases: TGTGCCAGCAGTGTTGGGACGCACGCTAACTATGGCTACACCTTC. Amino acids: CASSVGTHANYGYTF.

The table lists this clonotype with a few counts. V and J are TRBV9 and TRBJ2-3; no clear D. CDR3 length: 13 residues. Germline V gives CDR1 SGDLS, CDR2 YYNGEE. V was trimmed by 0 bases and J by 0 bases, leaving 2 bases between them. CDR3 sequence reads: CASSVDSTDTQYF. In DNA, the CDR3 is TGTGCCAGCAGCGTAGATAGCACAGATACGCAGTATTTT.

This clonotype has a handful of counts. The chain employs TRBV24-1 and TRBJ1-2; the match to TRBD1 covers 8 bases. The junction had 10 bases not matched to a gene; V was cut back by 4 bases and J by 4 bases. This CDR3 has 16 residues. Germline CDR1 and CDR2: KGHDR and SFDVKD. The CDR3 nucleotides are TGTGCCACCAGTGAGGGGACAGGCCGAGACCCCTATGGCTACACCTTC. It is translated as CATSEGTGRDPYGYTF.

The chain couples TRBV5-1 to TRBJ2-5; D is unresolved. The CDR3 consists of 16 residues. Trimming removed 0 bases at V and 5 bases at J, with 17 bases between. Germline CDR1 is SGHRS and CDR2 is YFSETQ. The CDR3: CASSLGSAGTYETQYF. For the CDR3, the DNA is TGCGCCAGCAGCTTGGGGTCGGCAGGAACATATGAGACCCAGTACTTC.

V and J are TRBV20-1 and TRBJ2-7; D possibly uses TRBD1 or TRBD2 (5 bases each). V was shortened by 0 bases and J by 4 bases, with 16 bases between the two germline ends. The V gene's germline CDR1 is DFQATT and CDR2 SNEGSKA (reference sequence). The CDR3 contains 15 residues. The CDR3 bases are TGCAGTGCTAGAGATCTCCTAGCTGGGGGATACGAGCAGTACTTC. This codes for CSARDLLAGGYEQYF.

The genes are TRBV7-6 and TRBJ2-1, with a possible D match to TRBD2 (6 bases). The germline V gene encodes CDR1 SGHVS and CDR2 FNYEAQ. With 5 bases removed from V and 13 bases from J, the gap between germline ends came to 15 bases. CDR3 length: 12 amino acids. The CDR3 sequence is CASSTWRGEQFF. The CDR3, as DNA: TGTGCCAGCAGCACATGGAGGGGAGAACAGTTCTTC.

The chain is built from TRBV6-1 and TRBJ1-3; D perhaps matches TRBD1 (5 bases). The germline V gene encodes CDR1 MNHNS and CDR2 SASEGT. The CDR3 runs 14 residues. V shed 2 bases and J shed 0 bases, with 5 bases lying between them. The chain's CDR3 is CASSEQGSGNTIYF. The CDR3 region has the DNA TGTGCCAGCAGTGAACAGGGCTCTGGAAACACCATATATTTT.

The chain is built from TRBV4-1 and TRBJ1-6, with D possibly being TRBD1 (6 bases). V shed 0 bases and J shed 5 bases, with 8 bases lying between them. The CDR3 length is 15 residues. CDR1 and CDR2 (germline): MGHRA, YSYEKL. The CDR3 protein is CASSQEQGDNSPLHF. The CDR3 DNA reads TGCGCCAGCAGCCAAGAACAGGGAGATAATTCACCCCTCCACTTT.

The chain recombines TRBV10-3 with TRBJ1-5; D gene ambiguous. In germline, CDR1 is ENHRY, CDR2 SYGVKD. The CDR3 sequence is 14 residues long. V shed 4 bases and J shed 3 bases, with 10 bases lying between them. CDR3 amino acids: CAISGEGNNQPQHF. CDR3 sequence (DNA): TGTGCCATCAGTGGAGAAGGAAACAATCAGCCCCAGCATTTT.

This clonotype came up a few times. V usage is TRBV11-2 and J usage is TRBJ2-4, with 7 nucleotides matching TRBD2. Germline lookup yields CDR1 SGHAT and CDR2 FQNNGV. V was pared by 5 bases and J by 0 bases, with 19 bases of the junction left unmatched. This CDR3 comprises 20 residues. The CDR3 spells CASSRPEVRERIGAKNIQYF. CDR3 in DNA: TGTGCCAGCAGCCGACCCGAGGTGCGGGAGAGGATTGGAGCCAAAAACATTCAGTACTTC.

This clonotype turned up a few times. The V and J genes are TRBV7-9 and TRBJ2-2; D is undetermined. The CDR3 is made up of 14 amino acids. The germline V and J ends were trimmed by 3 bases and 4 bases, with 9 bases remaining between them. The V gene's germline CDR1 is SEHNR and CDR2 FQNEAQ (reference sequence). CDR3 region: CASSFGPSTGELFF. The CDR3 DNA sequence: TGTGCCAGCAGCTTCGGACCTTCCACCGGGGAGCTGTTTTTT.

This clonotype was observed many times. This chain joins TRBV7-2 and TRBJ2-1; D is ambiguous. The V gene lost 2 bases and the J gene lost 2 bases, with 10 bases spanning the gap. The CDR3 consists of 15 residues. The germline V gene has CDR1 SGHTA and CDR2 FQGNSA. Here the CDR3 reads CASSLRAGPYNEQFF. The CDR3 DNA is TGTGCCAGCAGCTTAAGGGCAGGACCCTACAATGAGCAGTTCTTC.